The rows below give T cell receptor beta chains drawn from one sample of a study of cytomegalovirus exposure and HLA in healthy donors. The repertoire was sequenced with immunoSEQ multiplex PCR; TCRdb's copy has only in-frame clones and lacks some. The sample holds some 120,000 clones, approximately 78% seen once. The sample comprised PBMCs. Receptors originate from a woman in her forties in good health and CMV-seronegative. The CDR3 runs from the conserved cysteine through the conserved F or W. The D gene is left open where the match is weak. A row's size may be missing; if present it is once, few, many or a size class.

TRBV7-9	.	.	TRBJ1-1	TGTGCCAGCAGCTTAGGGACAGCGAACACTGAAGCTTTCTTT	CASSLGTANTEAFF
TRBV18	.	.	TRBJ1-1	TGTGCCAGCTCACCACTCCCAGGTAACACTGAAGCTTTCTTT	CASSPLPGNTEAFF
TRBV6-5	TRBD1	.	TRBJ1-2	TGTGCCAGCAGTTACCGGGACAGGGGGCACGGCTACACCTTC	CASSYRDRGHGYTF
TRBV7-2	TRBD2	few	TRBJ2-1	TGTGCCAGCAGCCTCCACGCTGGGACTAGGGGGAATGAGCAGTTCTTC	CASSLHAGTRGNEQFF
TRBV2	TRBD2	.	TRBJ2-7	TGTGCCAGCAGTGAACGTAGCGGGAGCGCCGAGCAGTACTTC	CASSERSGSAEQYF
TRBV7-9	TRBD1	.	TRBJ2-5	TGTGCCAGCAGCTTAGCGACCCGGACAGGGGGGCAAGAGACCCAGTACTTC	CASSLATRTGGQETQYF
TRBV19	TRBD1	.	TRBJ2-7	TGTGCCAGTAGCGGGACAGGGAGGGTCTACGAGCAGTACTTC	CASSGTGRVYEQYF
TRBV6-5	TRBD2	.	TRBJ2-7	TGTGCCAGCAGTTTTACTAGCGGGGAGCAGTACTTC	CASSFTSGEQYF
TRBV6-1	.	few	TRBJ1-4	TGTGCCAGCAGTGAATGGGAGCGGATAGGTGAAAAACTGTTTTTT	CASSEWERIGEKLFF
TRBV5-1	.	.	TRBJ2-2	TGCGCCAGCAGCTTGGGCTGGGGCGTTGGTAACACCGGGGAGCTGTTTTTT	CASSLGWGVGNTGELFF
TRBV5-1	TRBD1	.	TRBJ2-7	TGCGCCAGCAGCTTGGAGGGACAGGGCCGTTACGAGCAGTACTTC	CASSLEGQGRYEQYF
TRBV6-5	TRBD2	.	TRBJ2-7	TGTGCCAGCAGCCCTACTAGCGGCTCCTCCTACGAGCAGTACTTC	CASSPTSGSSYEQYF
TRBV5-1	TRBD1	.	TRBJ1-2	TGCGCCAGTAGAACCGGGACAGGGTTGAATGGCTACACCTTC	CASRTGTGLNGYTF
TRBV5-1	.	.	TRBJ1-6	TGCGCCAGCAGCTTGGGGACAGCACCTGTTAATTCACCCCTCCACTTT	CASSLGTAPVNSPLHF
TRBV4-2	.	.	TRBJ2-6	TGTGCCAGCAGCCAAGAGGACAGCTCTGGGGCCAACGTCCTGACTTTC	CASSQEDSSGANVLTF
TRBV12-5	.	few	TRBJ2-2	TGTGCTAGTGGTTTGGGACAGGAGAACACCGGGGAGCTGTTTTTT	CASGLGQENTGELFF
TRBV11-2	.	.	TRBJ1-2	TGTGCCAGCAGCTTAGACGAGGGGAGGTACGCCTTC	CASSLDEGRYAF
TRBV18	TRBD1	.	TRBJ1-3	TGTGCCAGCTCACCGACAGGGTGGGGAAACACCATATATTTT	CASSPTGWGNTIYF
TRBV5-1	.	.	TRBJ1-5	TGCGCCAGCAGCTTGGTCCCGGGTAATCAGCCCCAGCATTTT	CASSLVPGNQPQHF
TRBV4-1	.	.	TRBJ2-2	TGCGCCAGCAGCCAAGGTTTAACCGGGGAGCTGTTTTTT	CASSQGLTGELFF
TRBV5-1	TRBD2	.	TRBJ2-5	TGCGCCAGCAGCTCCCGACTAGCGGGGGGCGAAGAGACCCAGTACTTC	CASSSRLAGGEETQYF
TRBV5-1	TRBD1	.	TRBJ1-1	TGCGCCAGCAGCTTGGAAGGGGACAGGGGAAACACTGAAGCTTTCTTT	CASSLEGDRGNTEAFF
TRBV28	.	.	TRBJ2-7	TGTGCGGGAGGGGGTCTAAACTCCTACGAGCAGTACTTC	CAGGGLNSYEQYF
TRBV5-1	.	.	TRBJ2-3	TGCGCCAGCAGCTTGGCCCCGGGGGGCACAGATACGCAGTATTTT	CASSLAPGGTDTQYF
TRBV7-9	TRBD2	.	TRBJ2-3	TGTGCCAGCAGCTTAGCGAAGAGGGAGGGCCAACCAGATACGCAGTATTTT	CASSLAKREGQPDTQYF
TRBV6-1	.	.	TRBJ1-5	TGTGCCAGCAGGGCAGGGGACGAGCCCCAGCATTTT	CASRAGDEPQHF
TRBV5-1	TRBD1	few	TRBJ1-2	TGCGCCAGCAGCTTGGATCCGGGACAGGGGGGCTACACCTTC	CASSLDPGQGGYTF
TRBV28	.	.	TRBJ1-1	TGTGCCAGCAGCTGGGCTCGCAGAGCGGACACTGAAGCTTTCTTT	CASSWARRADTEAFF
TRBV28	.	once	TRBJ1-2	TGTGCCAGCAGTCCCGGTGGAGGGGCCCTTTATGGCTACACCTTC	CASSPGGGALYGYTF
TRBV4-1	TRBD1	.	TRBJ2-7	TGCGCCAGCAGCCAACCAAAAGGGGCGGGACAGGGGCTCTACGAGCAGTACTTC	CASSQPKGAGQGLYEQYF
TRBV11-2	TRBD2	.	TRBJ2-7	TGTGCCAGCAGCCCCACGAGCGGGAGTTCTGGAGAGCAGTACTTC	CASSPTSGSSGEQYF
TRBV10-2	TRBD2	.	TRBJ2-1	TGCGCCAGCAGTGAGCTTTATGGGACTAGCGGGAATGAGCAGTTCTTC	CASSELYGTSGNEQFF
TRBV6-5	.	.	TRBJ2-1	TGTGCCACCCTGCAATTGGGGCTTTACTACAATGAGCAGTTCTTC	CATLQLGLYYNEQFF
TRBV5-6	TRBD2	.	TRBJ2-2	TGTGCCAGCAGCTTGGGGACTAGCGGGAGCCCCGGGGAGCTGTTTTTT	CASSLGTSGSPGELFF
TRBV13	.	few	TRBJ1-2	TGTGCCAGCAGCACTCTGGGGCAGAGGTCTAACTATGGCTACACCTTC	CASSTLGQRSNYGYTF
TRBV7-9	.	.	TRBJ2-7	TGTGCCAGCAGCTCACCGGAGCAGCGCTACGAGCAGTACTTC	CASSSPEQRYEQYF
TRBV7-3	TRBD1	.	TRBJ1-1	TGTGCCAGCAGCTTAAGCGAGGGGGCCTCTGAAGCTTTCTTT	CASSLSEGASEAFF
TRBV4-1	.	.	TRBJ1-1	TGCGCCAGCAGCCCACGCGGCTTGGCCACCATGAACACTGAAGCTTTCTTT	CASSPRGLATMNTEAFF
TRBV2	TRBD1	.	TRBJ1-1	TGTGCCAGCAGTGTGAGGACAGGGAACACTGAAGCTTTCTTT	CASSVRTGNTEAFF
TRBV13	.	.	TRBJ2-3	TGTGCCAGCAGCTTAGCGTGGCGGGGCTCTAGCACAGATACGCAGTATTTT	CASSLAWRGSSTDTQYF
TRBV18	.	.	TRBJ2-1	TGTGCCAGCTCACCACCGGCAGACAATGAGCAGTTCTTC	CASSPPADNEQFF
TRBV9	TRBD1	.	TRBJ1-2	TGTGCCAGCAGCGTAGAGGGGACAGGGACTAACTATGGCTACACCTTC	CASSVEGTGTNYGYTF
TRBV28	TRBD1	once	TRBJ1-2	TGTGCCAGCAGTCAGGGGGGCTATGGCTACACCTTC	CASSQGGYGYTF
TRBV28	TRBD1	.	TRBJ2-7	TGTGCCAGCATAGGGACAGGGAGAGGTCGGGAGCAGTACTTC	CASIGTGRGREQYF
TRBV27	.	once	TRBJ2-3	TGTGCCAGCAGTTTTCGGTCTGCGGGCACAGATACGCAGTATTTT	CASSFRSAGTDTQYF
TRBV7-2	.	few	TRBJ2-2	TGTGCCAGCAGCCCCTTCTCGGACGGGGTTGGGGAGCTGTTTTTT	CASSPFSDGVGELFF